This entry features one T cell receptor beta chain sequence. This clone was recorded a few times. Its antigen target is currently unknown. Base quality data are lacking; no much larger clone is found one base away. The immunoSEQ Assay, a bias-controlled multiplex PCR, was used to amplify TCRbeta CDR3 regions from genomic DNA. The source study handled its data this way. The number of nucleated cells in each sample was estimated by amplification of reference gene primers within the assay. To quantify the absolute abundance of each unique TCRbeta CDR3 rearrangement, sequence reads were collapsed and filtered. For each sample, productive Simpson clonality was calculated as the square root of Simpson's diversity index across productive rearrangements. This is the immuneACCESS table as TCRdb keeps it, with only in-frame sequences that have V and J called. A part of the clones is gone; compared with another copy, unresolved V genes explain less than half, and the rest is unexplained. D and trimming were read from the DNA, whereas the V and J calls and clone size are those reported in that table. For this sample the table gives fewer than 200,000 clones, of which roughly 83% were detected only once. The top ten constitute about 1.5% of the sample.

These data originate in a study of blood T cell repertoires in COVID-19 (dated by TCRdb to about 2020). With regard to the full study: The collaborator samples originated in the United States, Italy and Spain and spanned the acute and convalescent phases of COVID-19. The material from the prospective study consisted of cDNA or gDNA derived from T cells, B-cell-depleted T cells, or PBMCs. Subjects who had been exposed to COVID-19, were actively infected with it, or had recovered from it provided the deeply sampled blood TCRbeta repertoires that made up the dataset. A freely available public database, intended as a resource for researchers studying the immune response to SARS-CoV-2, is where the repertoires were released. Samples came from the ongoing ImmuneRACE study (first 160 participants) plus 1,254 subjects from 6 global collaborators. A de-identified subject ID, COVID-19 status, age in years and sex were almost always included in the sample metadata. HLA class I and class II types, where available, came from metadata supplied by the sample provider rather than from assay-based typing. Overall study results and their limits: The amount of clinical and demographic metadata varied by source and participant and was provided uncurated.

Whole blood was collected in K2EDTA tubes by collaborating institutions according to the institutions' own protocols. Collaborator samples were shipped for TCRbeta analysis as frozen whole blood, isolated PBMCs, or DNA extracted from either sample type. Sequencing used peripheral blood. The source is a human donor in a cohort sampled during active COVID-19.

The DNA reads as follows: TGTGCCAGCAGCGTAGGGTTAGCCGAATACAACTACGAGCAGTACTTC. The resulting protein is CASSVGLAEYNYEQYF. In this chain, TRBV9 is recombined with TRBJ2-7, with no confidently assigned D gene. V gives up 0 bases and J gives up 3 bases, and the segment between their germline ends measures 16 bases. Via the germline V gene, CDR1 is SGDLS and CDR2 YYNGEE. The CDR3 starts with the cysteine, ends with the phenylalanine, and has 16 residues. Left in the record is the CDR3 DNA by itself, 48 bases read in frame from the first base.